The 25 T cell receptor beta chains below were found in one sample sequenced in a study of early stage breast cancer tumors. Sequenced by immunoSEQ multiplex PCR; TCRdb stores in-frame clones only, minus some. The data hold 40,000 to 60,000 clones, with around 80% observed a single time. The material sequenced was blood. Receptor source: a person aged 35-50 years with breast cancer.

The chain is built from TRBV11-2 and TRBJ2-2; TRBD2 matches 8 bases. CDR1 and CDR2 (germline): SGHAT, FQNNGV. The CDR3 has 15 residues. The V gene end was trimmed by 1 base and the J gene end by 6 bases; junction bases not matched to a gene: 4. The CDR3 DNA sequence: TGTGCCAGCAGCTTAGCGGGAGGGTGGGCCGGGGAGCTGTTTTTT. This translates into CASSLAGGWAGELFF. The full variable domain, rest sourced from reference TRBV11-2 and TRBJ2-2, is EAGVAQSPRYKIIEKRQSVAFWCNPISGHATLYWYQQILGQGPKLLIQFQNNGVVDDSQLPKDRFSAERLKGVDSTLKIQPAKLEDSAVYLCASSLAGGWAGELFFGEGSRLTVL.

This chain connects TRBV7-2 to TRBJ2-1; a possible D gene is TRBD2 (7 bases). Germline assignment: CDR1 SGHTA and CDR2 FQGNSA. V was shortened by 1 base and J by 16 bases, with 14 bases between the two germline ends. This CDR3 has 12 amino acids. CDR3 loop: CASSLEWGGLFF. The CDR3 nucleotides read TGTGCCAGCAGCTTAGAGTGGGGGGGGCTCTTCTTC. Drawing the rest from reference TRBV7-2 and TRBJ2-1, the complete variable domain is GAGVSQSPSNKVTEKGKDVELRCDPISGHTALYWYRQSLGQGLEFLIYFQGNSAPDKSGLPSDRFSAERTGGSVSTLTIQRTQQEDSAVYLCASSLEWGGLFFGPGTRLTVL.

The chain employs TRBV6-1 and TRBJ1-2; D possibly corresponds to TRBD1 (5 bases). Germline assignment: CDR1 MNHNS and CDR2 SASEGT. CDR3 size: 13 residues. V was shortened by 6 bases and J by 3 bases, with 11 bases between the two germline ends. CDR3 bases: TGTGCCAGCAGGGGGGAAATTTACTATGGCTACACCTTC. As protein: CASRGEIYYGYTF.

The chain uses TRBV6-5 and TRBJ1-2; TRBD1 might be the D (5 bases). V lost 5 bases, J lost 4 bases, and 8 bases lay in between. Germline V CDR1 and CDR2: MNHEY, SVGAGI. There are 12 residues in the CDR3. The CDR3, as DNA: TGTGCCAGCAGTCGGGACTCCTATGGCTACACCTTC. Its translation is CASSRDSYGYTF.

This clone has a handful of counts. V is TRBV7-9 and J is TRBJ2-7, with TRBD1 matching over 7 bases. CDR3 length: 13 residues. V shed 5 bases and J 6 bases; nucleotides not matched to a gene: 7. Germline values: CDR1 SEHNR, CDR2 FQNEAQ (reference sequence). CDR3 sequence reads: CASSPRQGSEQYF. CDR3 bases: TGTGCCAGCAGCCCCCGACAGGGTAGCGAGCAGTACTTC.

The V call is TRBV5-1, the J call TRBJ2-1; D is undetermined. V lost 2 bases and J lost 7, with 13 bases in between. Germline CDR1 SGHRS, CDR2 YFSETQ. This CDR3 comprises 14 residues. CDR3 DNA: TGCGCCAGCAGCTTAGGGAATTCCGAGAATGAGCAGTTCTTC. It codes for CASSLGNSENEQFF.

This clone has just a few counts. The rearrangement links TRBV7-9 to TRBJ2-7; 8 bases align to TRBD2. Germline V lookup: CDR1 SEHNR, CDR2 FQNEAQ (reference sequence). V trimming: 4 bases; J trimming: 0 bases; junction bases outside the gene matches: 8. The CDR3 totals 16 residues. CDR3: CASSSPRGAISYEQYF. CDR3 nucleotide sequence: TGTGCCAGCAGCTCCCCGCGGGGGGCTATCTCCTACGAGCAGTACTTC.

CDR3 residues: CASSGDQYTEAFF. The DNA for the CDR3 is TGTGCCAGCAGCGGGGACCAATACACTGAAGCTTTCTTT. V gene TRBV9 combines with J gene TRBJ1-1, with TRBD1 as a possible D gene (5 bases). The CDR3 is 13 residues long. Trimming stripped 3 bases from V and 3 bases from J, with 9 bases between. Germline V gene data show CDR1 as SGDLS and CDR2 as YYNGEE. The variable domain in full, with the rest retrieved from reference TRBV9 and TRBJ1-1, is DSGVTQTPKHLITATGQRVTLRCSPRSGDLSVYWYQQSLDQGLQFLIQYYNGEERAKGNILERFSAQQFPDLHSELNLSSLELGDSALYFCASSGDQYTEAFFGQGTRLTVV.

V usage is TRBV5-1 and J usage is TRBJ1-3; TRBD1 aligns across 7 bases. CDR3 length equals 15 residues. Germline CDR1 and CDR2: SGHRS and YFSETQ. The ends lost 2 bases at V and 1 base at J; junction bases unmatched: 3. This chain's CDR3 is CASSLQGSSGNTIYF. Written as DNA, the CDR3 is TGCGCCAGCAGCTTACAGGGGAGTTCTGGAAACACCATATATTTT.

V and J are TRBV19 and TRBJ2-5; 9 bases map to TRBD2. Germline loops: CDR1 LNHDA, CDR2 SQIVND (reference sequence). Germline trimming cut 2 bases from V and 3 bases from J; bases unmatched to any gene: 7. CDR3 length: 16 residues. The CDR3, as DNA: TGTGCCAGTAGTATAAAACCGGGACTAGCAGAAGAGACCCAGTACTTC. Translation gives CASSIKPGLAEETQYF.

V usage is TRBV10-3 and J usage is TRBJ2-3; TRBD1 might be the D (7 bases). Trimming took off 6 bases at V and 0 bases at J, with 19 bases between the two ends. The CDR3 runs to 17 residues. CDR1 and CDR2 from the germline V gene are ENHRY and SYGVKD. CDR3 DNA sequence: TGTGCCATCAGGGACCCCACGACAGGGACTAGCACAGATACGCAGTATTTT. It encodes CAIRDPTTGTSTDTQYF.

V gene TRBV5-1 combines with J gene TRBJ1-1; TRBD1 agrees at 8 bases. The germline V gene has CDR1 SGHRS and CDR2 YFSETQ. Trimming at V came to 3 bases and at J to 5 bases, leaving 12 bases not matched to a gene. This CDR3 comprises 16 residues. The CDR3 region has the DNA TGCGCCAGCAGCTCCGGACAGGGAGTGTCGGGGACTGAAGCTTTCTTT. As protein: CASSSGQGVSGTEAFF. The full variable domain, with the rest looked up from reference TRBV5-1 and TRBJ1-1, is KAGVTQTPRYLIKTRGQQVTLSCSPISGHRSVSWYQQTPGQGLQFLFEYFSETQRNKGNFPGRFSGRQFSNSRSEMNVSTLELGDSALYLCASSSGQGVSGTEAFFGQGTRLTVV.

DNA for the CDR3: TGTGCCAGCAGCTTAACCGGACTAGCGGGAGTCAATGAGCAGTTCTTC. This sequence encodes CASSLTGLAGVNEQFF. V is TRBV7-8 and J is TRBJ2-1; 13 nucleotides agree with TRBD2. Unmatched junction bases numbered 4, after V lost 2 bases and J lost 6 bases. This CDR3 has 16 residues. Germline CDR1 SGHVS, CDR2 FQNEAQ.

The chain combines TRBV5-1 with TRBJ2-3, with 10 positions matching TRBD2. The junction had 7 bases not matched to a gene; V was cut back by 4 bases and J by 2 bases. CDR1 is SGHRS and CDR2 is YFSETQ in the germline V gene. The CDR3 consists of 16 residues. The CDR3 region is CASSAGTSVNTDTQYF. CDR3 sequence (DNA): TGCGCCAGCAGCGCCGGGACTAGCGTAAACACAGATACGCAGTATTTT.

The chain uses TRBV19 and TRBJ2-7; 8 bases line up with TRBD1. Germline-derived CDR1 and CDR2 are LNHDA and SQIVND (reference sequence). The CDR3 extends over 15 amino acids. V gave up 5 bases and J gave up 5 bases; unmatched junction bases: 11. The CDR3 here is CASSYQGASSHEQYF. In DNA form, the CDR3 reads TGTGCCAGTAGTTATCAGGGGGCGTCATCCCACGAGCAGTACTTC.

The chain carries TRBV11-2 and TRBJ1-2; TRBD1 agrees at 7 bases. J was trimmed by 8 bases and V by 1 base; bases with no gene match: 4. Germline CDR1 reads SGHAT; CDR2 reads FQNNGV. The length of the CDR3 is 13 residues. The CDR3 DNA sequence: TGTGCCAGCAGCTTAGTAGGGGGCGGAGGCTACACCTTC. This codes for CASSLVGGGGYTF. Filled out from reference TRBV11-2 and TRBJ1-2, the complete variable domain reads EAGVAQSPRYKIIEKRQSVAFWCNPISGHATLYWYQQILGQGPKLLIQFQNNGVVDDSQLPKDRFSAERLKGVDSTLKIQPAKLEDSAVYLCASSLVGGGGYTFGSGTRLTVV.

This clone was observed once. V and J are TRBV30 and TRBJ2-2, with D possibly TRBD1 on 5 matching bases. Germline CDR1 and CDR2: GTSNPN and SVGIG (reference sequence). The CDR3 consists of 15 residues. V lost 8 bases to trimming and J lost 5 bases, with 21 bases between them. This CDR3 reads CARTSGRRRTGELFF. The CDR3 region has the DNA TGTGCCCGAACCTCAGGGCGGCGACGGACCGGGGAGCTGTTTTTT.

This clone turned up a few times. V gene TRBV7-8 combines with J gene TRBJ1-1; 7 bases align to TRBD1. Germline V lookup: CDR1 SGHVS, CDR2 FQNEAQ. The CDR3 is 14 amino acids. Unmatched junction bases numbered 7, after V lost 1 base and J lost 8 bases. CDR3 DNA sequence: TGTGCCAGCAGCTTAGGGACACAGGGGACAGAAGCTTTCTTT. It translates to CASSLGTQGTEAFF.

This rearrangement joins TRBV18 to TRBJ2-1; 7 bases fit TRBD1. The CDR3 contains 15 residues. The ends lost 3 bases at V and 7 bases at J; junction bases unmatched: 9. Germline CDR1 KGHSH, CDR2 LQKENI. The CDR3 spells CASSPATGQRNEQFF. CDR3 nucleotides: TGTGCCAGCTCACCGGCGACGGGACAGAGGAATGAGCAGTTCTTC.

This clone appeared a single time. CDR3 bases: TGTGCCAGCAGCTCCCCGGGTGTAGGACCCAATCAGCCCCAGCATTTT. This codes for CASSSPGVGPNQPQHF. The chain is built from TRBV7-8 and TRBJ1-5, with D unclear. Trimming took 4 bases from V and 3 from J, leaving 16 bases between them. The V gene's germline CDR1 is SGHVS and CDR2 FQNEAQ. CDR3 size: 16 residues.

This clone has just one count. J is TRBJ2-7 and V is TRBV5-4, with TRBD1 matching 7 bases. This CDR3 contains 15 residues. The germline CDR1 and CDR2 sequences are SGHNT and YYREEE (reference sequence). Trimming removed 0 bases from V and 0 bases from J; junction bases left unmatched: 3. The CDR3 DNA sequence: TGTGCCAGCAGCTTGGCCCGGGACAGCTCCTACGAGCAGTACTTC. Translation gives CASSLARDSSYEQYF. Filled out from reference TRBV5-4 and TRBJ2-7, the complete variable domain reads ETGVTQSPTHLIKTRGQQVTLRCSSQSGHNTVSWYQQALGQGPQFIFQYYREEENGRGNFPPRFSGLQFPNYSSELNVNALELDDSALYLCASSLARDSSYEQYFGPGTRLTVT.

The CDR3 DNA reads as TGTGCCAGAAGCTTGGGACAGATGCCTAACTATGGCTACACCTTC. Amino acids: CARSLGQMPNYGYTF. The chain is built from TRBV5-3 and TRBJ1-2; D perhaps matches TRBD1 (5 bases). TRBV5-3 is known as an ORF, though its function is uncertain. This CDR3 is 15 amino acids long. Trimming stripped 0 bases from V and 0 bases from J, with 9 bases between.

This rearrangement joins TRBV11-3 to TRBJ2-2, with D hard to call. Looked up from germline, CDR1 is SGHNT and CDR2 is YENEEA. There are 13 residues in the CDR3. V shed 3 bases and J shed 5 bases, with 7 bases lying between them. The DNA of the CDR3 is TGTGCCAGCAGCTTTAGTTTTACCGGGGAGCTGTTTTTT. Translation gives CASSFSFTGELFF.

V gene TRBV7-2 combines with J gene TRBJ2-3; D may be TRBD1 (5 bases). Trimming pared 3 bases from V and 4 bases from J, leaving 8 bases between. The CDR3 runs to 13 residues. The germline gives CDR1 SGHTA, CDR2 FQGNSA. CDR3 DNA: TGTGCCAGCAGCTTGACAGCAGCAGATACGCAGTATTTT. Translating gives CASSLTAADTQYF.

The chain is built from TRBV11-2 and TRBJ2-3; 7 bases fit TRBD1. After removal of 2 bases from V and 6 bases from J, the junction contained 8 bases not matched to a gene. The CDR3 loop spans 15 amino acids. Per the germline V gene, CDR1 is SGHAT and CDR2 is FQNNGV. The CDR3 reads CASSLQTGFIDTQYF. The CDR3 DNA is TGTGCCAGCAGCTTACAGACAGGGTTTATCGATACGCAGTATTTT.